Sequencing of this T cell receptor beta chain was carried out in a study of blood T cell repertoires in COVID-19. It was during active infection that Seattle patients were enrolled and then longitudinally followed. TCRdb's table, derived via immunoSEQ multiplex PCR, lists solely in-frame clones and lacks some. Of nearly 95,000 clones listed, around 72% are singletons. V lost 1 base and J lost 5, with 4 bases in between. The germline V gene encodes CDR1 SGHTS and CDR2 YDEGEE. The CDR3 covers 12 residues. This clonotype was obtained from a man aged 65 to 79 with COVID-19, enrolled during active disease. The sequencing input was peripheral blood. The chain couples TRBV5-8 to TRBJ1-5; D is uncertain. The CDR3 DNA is TGTGCCAGCAGCTTGTTCGATCAGCCCCAGCATTTT. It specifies CASSLFDQPQHF.